The present entry profiles one TCR beta chain with its context. The germline CDR1 and CDR2 sequences are SGDLS and YYNGEE. V shed 0 bases, J shed 5 bases, and the junction held 9 bases outside the gene matches. The CDR3 runs 17 residues. This record belongs to a study of blood T cell repertoires in COVID-19. At the level of the study: T cells, B-cell-depleted T cells, or PBMCs provided the cDNA or gDNA that served as material.

Study processing details: Counts of nucleated cells, estimated from reference gene primer amplification, were obtained. Profiled with immunoSEQ multiplex PCR; TCRdb holds only in-frame clones, not every one. V, J and clone size derive from that table, while D and trimming were established from the DNA sequence. The sample shows about 59,000 clones, around 85% of them seen only once. Material for sequencing was peripheral blood. V is TRBV9 and J is TRBJ2-7; 12 positions match TRBD2. This TCR was sampled from a human donor in a cohort sampled during active COVID-19. The DNA for the CDR3 is TGTGCCAGCAGCGTAGACGAGACTAGCGGGAGTAGACACGAGCAGTACTTC. Protein product: CASSVDETSGSRHEQYF.